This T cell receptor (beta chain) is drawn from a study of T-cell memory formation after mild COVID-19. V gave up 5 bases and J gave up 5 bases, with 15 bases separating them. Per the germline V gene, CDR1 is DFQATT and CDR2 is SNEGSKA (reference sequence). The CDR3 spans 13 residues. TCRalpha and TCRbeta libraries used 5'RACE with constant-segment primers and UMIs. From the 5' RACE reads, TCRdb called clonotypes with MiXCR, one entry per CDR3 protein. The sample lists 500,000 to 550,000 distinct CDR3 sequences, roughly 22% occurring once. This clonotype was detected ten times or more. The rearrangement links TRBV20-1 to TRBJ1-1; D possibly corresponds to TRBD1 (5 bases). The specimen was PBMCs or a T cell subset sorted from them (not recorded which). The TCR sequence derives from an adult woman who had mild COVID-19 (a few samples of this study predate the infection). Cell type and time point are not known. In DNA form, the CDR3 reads TGCAGTGCTCCCTTACGGGGGGGGACTGAAGCTTTCTTT. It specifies CSAPLRGGTEAFF.